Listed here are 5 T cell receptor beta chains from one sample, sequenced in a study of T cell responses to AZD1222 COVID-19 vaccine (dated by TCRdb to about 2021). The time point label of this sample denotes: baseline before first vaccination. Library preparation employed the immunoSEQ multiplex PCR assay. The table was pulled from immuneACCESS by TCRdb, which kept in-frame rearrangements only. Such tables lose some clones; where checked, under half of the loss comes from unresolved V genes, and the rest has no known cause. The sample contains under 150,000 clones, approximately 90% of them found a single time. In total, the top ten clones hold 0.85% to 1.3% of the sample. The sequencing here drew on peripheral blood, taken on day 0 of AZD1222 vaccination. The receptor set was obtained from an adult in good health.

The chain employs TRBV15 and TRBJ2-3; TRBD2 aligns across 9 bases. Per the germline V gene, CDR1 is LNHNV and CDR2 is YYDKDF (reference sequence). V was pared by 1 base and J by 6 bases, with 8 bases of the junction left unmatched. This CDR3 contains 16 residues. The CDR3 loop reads CATSRGASGIKDTQYF. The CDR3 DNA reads TGTGCCACCAGCAGAGGCGCTAGCGGGATCAAGGATACGCAGTATTTT.

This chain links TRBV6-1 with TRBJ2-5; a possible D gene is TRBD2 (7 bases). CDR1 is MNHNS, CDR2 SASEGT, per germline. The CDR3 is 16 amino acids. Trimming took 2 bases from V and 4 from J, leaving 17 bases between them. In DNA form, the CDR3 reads TGTGCCAGCAGTGAACCCTGGGCGGGGGCGAGAGAGACCCAGTACTTC. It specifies CASSEPWAGARETQYF.

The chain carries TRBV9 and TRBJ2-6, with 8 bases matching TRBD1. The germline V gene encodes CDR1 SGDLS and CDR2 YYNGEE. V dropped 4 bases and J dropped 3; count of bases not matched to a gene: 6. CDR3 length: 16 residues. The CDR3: CASSPNRGVGANVLTF. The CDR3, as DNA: TGTGCCAGCAGCCCTAACAGGGGGGTTGGGGCCAACGTCCTGACTTTC.

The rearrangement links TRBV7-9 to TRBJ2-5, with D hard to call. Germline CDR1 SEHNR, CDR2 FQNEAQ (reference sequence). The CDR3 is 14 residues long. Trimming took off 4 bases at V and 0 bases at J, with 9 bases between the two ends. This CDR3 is CASSSRRNQETQYF. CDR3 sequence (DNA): TGTGCCAGCAGCTCACGACGGAACCAAGAGACCCAGTACTTC. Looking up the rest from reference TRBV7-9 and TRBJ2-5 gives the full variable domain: DTGVSQNPRHKITKRGQNVTFRCDPISEHNRLYWYRQTLGQGPEFLTYFQNEAQLEKSRLLSDRFSAERPKGSFSTLEIQRTEQGDSAMYLCASSSRRNQETQYFGPGTRLLVL.

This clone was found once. The CDR3 bases are TGTGCCAGCACGAGTACGGTTTTTAATTCACCCCTCCACTTT. It translates to CASTSTVFNSPLHF. This sequence joins TRBV6-5 and TRBJ1-6, with unresolved D. Germline V gene sequence: CDR1 MNHEY, CDR2 SVGAGI. This CDR3 has 14 residues. V was cut by 7 bases and J by 6 bases, with 13 bases left in between.